The next 26 T cell receptor beta chains were all read from a single sample in a study of blood T cell repertoires in COVID-19. Profiled with immunoSEQ multiplex PCR; TCRdb holds only in-frame clones, not every one. The sample carries about 96,000 clones, 80% recorded once. Sequenced sample: peripheral blood. These receptors came from a man in his forties or fifties who had recovered from COVID-19.

This clone was seen a handful of times. The gene calls are TRBV3-1 (or the pseudogene TRBV3-2) and TRBJ1-2; a weak D match, TRBD1 (5 bases). V was clipped by 0 bases and J by 4 bases, with 9 bases between them. CDR3 length: 14 amino acids. From germline, CDR1 is LGHDT and CDR2 YNNKEL (reference sequence). The CDR3 spells CASSQERQGYGYTF. The CDR3 DNA reads TGTGCCAGCAGCCAAGAAAGGCAGGGCTATGGCTACACCTTC.

The chain combines TRBV15 with TRBJ2-2, with a tentative D call TRBD1 (5 bases). The germline V gene has CDR1 LNHNV and CDR2 YYDKDF (reference sequence). This CDR3 region has 14 residues. V lost 9 bases and J lost 3, with 14 bases in between. The CDR3 is CATQKGQHTGELFF. DNA for the CDR3: TGTGCCACACAAAAGGGGCAGCACACCGGGGAGCTGTTTTTT.

This clone has only a few counts. The gene calls are TRBV28 and TRBJ1-2; D might be TRBD1 (5 bases). The V gene's germline CDR1 is MDHEN and CDR2 SYDVKM. V was shortened by 4 bases and J by 7 bases, with 13 bases between the two germline ends. CDR3 length: 13 amino acids. The CDR3 DNA follows: TGTGCCAGCAGTTCCCAAACAGGAGTTGGCTACACCTTC. It encodes CASSSQTGVGYTF.

The chain uses TRBV6-6 and TRBJ2-7; D possibly corresponds to TRBD1 (6 bases). The CDR3 contains 15 residues. Germline values: CDR1 MNHNY, CDR2 SVGAGI (reference sequence). With 0 bases removed from V and 0 bases from J, the gap between germline ends came to 9 bases. DNA of the CDR3: TGTGCCAGCAGTTACTCGCAGGGGATCTCCTACGAGCAGTACTTC. Translated: CASSYSQGISYEQYF.

V and J are TRBV28 and TRBJ2-5; the D is unclear. The CDR3 loop spans 12 amino acids. Germline V CDR1 and CDR2: MDHEN, SYDVKM. Trimming left V 1 base short and J 5 bases short, with 5 bases between. The CDR3 coding sequence is TGTGCCAGCAGTTTATTCGGGGAGACCCAGTACTTC. Its protein is CASSLFGETQYF.

Only a few counts were recorded for this clone. The chain combines TRBV5-1 with TRBJ1-1; D is unresolved. With 9 bases removed from V and 6 bases from J, the gap between germline ends came to 24 bases. CDR1 and CDR2 (germline): SGHRS, YFSETQ. The CDR3 consists of 15 residues. The CDR3: CATRPAGLGWAEAFF. The CDR3 nucleotides are TGCGCCACGCGCCCGGCGGGTCTCGGATGGGCTGAAGCTTTCTTT.

The V gene is TRBV18, the J gene TRBJ1-1; D unresolved. Looked up from germline, CDR1 is KGHSH and CDR2 is LQKENI. V was trimmed by 6 bases and J by 8 bases, leaving 22 bases between them. The CDR3 has 15 amino acids. The chain's CDR3 is CASSPPNRATSEAFF. The CDR3 DNA reads as TGTGCCAGCTCGCCCCCGAACCGCGCAACGTCCGAAGCTTTCTTT.

The chain couples TRBV30 to TRBJ1-5; tentative D call: TRBD1 (6 bases). The CDR3 covers 16 residues. Germline lookup yields CDR1 GTSNPN and CDR2 SVGIG (reference sequence). Trimming removed 3 bases at V and 3 bases at J, with 18 bases between. The CDR3 loop is CAWRDHADRFNQPQHF. CDR3 sequence (DNA): TGTGCCTGGAGAGATCACGCCGACAGGTTCAATCAGCCCCAGCATTTT.

This chain connects TRBV5-6 to TRBJ1-6; D is uncertain. Germline CDR1 is SGHDT and CDR2 is YYEEEE. The germline V and J ends were trimmed by 0 bases and 11 bases, with 6 bases remaining between them. The CDR3 covers 12 residues. The CDR3 loop reads CASSLVSAPLHF. CDR3 DNA sequence: TGTGCCAGCAGCTTGGTGAGTGCACCCCTCCACTTT.

The rearrangement uses TRBV5-4 and TRBJ1-2; 9 bases fit TRBD1. Unmatched junction bases numbered 4, after V lost 4 bases and J lost 0 bases. Germline CDR1 and CDR2: SGHNT and YYREEE (reference sequence). CDR3 length: 15 residues. CDR3 bases: TGTGCCAGCAGCCCCCGGGACAGGGCTAACTATGGCTACACCTTC. It specifies CASSPRDRANYGYTF. Combining the CDR3 with reference TRBV5-4 and TRBJ1-2 gives the whole variable domain ETGVTQSPTHLIKTRGQQVTLRCSSQSGHNTVSWYQQALGQGPQFIFQYYREEENGRGNFPPRFSGLQFPNYSSELNVNALELDDSALYLCASSPRDRANYGYTFGSGTRLTVV.

The V call is TRBV19, the J call TRBJ2-7, with 7 bases lining up with TRBD1. The V segment lost 6 bases and the J segment 5 bases; nucleotides outside the gene matches: 10. Looked up from germline, CDR1 is LNHDA and CDR2 is SQIVND (reference sequence). This CDR3 region has 14 residues. For the CDR3, the DNA is TGTGCCAGTAGCCACCCCGGGACAGTCCACGAGCAGTACTTC. This gives the protein CASSHPGTVHEQYF.

The chain joins TRBV2 to TRBJ1-2, with D hard to call. There are 12 residues in the CDR3. V was cut by 10 bases and J by 4 bases, with 13 bases left in between. The germline V gene has CDR1 SNHLY and CDR2 FYNNEI. Here the CDR3 DNA reads TGTGCCACCCGACCGGGATCCTATGGCTACACCTTC. Amino acid sequence: CATRPGSYGYTF.

This clone occurred once. V is TRBV5-1 and J is TRBJ2-7; 9 positions agree with TRBD1. CDR3 length: 16 residues. Germline V gene sequence: CDR1 SGHRS, CDR2 YFSETQ. V lost 3 bases, J lost 2 bases, and 9 bases stayed unmatched. The chain's CDR3 is CASSSPGQGSTYEQYF. CDR3 sequence (DNA): TGCGCCAGCAGCTCACCAGGACAGGGGAGCACCTACGAGCAGTACTTC.

V usage is TRBV27 and J usage is TRBJ1-5; 9 nucleotides agree with TRBD1. The germline gives CDR1 MNHEY, CDR2 SMNVEV (reference sequence). The CDR3 sequence is 16 residues long. Trimming took 2 bases from V and 7 from J; bases not matched to a gene: 9. The CDR3 sequence: CASSLEYGTGIQPQHF. The CDR3 DNA reads TGTGCCAGCAGTTTAGAGTACGGGACAGGGATACAGCCCCAGCATTTT.

The chain employs TRBV5-6 and TRBJ2-2; D not resolved. The CDR3 sequence is 14 residues long. The germline V gene has CDR1 SGHDT and CDR2 YYEEEE. Trimming pared 0 bases from V and 1 base from J, leaving 4 bases between. CDR3 sequence (DNA): TGTGCCAGCAGCTTGGACAGGAACACCGGGGAGCTGTTTTTT. Translated, it gives CASSLDRNTGELFF.

The V call is TRBV2, the J call TRBJ1-4, with 10 bases that match TRBD1. Germline CDR1 and CDR2: SNHLY and FYNNEI. The CDR3 contains 15 residues. As DNA, the CDR3 is TGTGCGAGCCGACAGGGGGCTGCAACTAATGAAAAACTGTTTTTT. This codes for CASRQGAATNEKLFF.

This chain links TRBV6-2 or TRBV6-3 with TRBJ1-5, with D possibly TRBD1 on 5 matching bases. Germline CDR1 and CDR2: MNHEY and SVGEGT. V was cut by 2 bases and J by 11 bases, with 28 bases left in between. This CDR3 comprises 18 residues. The CDR3 nucleotides read TGTGCCAGCAGTTACGAGGCCAAGGTAAAGCGGGACCTGGTTGCCCAGCATTTT. Amino acids: CASSYEAKVKRDLVAQHF.

The V call is TRBV5-1, the J call TRBJ1-3; tentative D call: TRBD1 (5 bases). The CDR3 consists of 14 residues. V shed 0 bases and J shed 5 bases, with 9 bases lying between them. Germline CDR1 and CDR2: SGHRS and YFSETQ. In DNA form, the CDR3 reads TGCGCCAGCAGCTTGGAAGGGGCCAGAAACACCATATATTTT. Protein: CASSLEGARNTIYF.

The chain carries TRBV15 and TRBJ2-3; 12 nucleotides line up with TRBD2. The length of the CDR3 is 18 residues. Germline values: CDR1 LNHNV, CDR2 YYDKDF (reference sequence). The V gene end was trimmed by 1 base and the J gene end by 6 bases; junction bases not matched to a gene: 11. In DNA, the CDR3 is TGTGCCACCAGCAGAGCCCAAAGGACTAGCGGGAACCCGGATACGCAGTATTTT. Translated: CATSRAQRTSGNPDTQYF.

This clone rates as medium-sized. The chain is built from TRBV15 and TRBJ1-4, with no clear D. The germline CDR1 and CDR2 sequences are LNHNV and YYDKDF (reference sequence). V was trimmed by 1 base and J by 4 bases, leaving 7 bases between them. The CDR3 has 14 amino acids. The CDR3 bases are TGTGCCACCAGCAGAGGTTCGGGTAATGAAAAACTGTTTTTT. It translates to CATSRGSGNEKLFF.

V usage is TRBV9 and J usage is TRBJ1-2, with TRBD1 identical over 7 bases. Germline values: CDR1 SGDLS, CDR2 YYNGEE. The CDR3 consists of 13 residues. The trim removed 4 bases at V and 7 bases at J, leaving 7 bases unmatched. The CDR3 is CASSREGASGYTF. For the CDR3, the DNA is TGTGCCAGCAGCCGGGAGGGGGCGTCTGGCTACACCTTC.

The chain employs TRBV18 and TRBJ1-4; D unresolved. CDR1 and CDR2 from the germline V gene are KGHSH and LQKENI. The CDR3 runs to 14 residues. Trimming removed 4 bases from V and 7 bases from J, with 13 bases in between. The CDR3 loop reads CASSRSTAGEKLFF. The CDR3, as DNA: TGTGCCAGCTCACGTAGCACGGCGGGTGAAAAACTGTTTTTT.

The chain carries TRBV7-9 and TRBJ2-7; D is uncertain. Germline CDR1 is SEHNR and CDR2 is FQNEAQ (reference sequence). This CDR3 spans 11 amino acids. The V end was cut by 5 bases, the J end by 7 bases, with 9 bases between. The CDR3: CASSPSLEQYF. In DNA, the CDR3 is TGTGCCAGCAGCCCCTCCCTGGAGCAGTACTTC.

The V call is TRBV30, the J call TRBJ1-1; maybe TRBD1 (6 bases). CDR3 length equals 13 residues. V lost 1 base and J lost 4, with 10 bases in between. Germline values: CDR1 GTSNPN, CDR2 SVGIG (reference sequence). For the CDR3, the DNA is TGTGCCTGGAGTGGGGGGCGCACCACTGAAGCTTTCTTT. This sequence encodes CAWSGGRTTEAFF.

This chain links TRBV28 with TRBJ1-2, with 11 bases lining up with TRBD1. This CDR3 comprises 13 residues. Germline lookup yields CDR1 MDHEN and CDR2 SYDVKM. The V and J ends lost 8 bases and 3 bases, in that order; junction bases with no gene match: 2. The CDR3 nucleotides are TGTGCCAGCCGGACAGGGGGCTACTATGGCTACACCTTC. Its translation: CASRTGGYYGYTF.

This clone was seen just once. The V and J genes are TRBV2 and TRBJ2-5; a possible D gene is TRBD1 (5 bases). Germline V lookup: CDR1 SNHLY, CDR2 FYNNEI. The CDR3 spans 16 residues. V lost 3 bases, J lost 0 bases, and 14 bases lay in between. The chain's CDR3 is CASSDFQGLYQETQYF. For the CDR3, the DNA is TGTGCCAGCAGTGATTTTCAGGGTCTGTACCAAGAGACCCAGTACTTC.